The entry below describes one T cell receptor (beta chain). Its target is unknown. The source of the sample is a study of cytomegalovirus exposure and HLA in healthy donors. Findings of the study overall: Analysis was performed later, and it showed HLA-associated TCR beta chains to be more clonally expanded than equally common others.

J was trimmed by 6 bases and V by 3 bases; bases with no gene match: 4. CDR1 is MGHRA, CDR2 YSYEKL, per germline. The CDR3 is 14 residues long. Primers included in the PCR were 60 Vbeta and 13 Jbeta primers. Method: immunoSEQ multiplex PCR; TCRdb's copy keeps in-frame clones and lacks some. The data contain over 100,000 clones, over 60% of them singletons. The chain has TRBV4-1 and TRBJ1-4; 7 positions match TRBD1. Sequencing was carried out using PBMCs. This receptor was obtained from a female donor in good health and CMV-seropositive. In DNA form, the CDR3 reads TGCGCCAGCAGCCATGCAGGGGGTTATGAAAAACTGTTTTTT. Protein sequence: CASSHAGGYEKLFF.